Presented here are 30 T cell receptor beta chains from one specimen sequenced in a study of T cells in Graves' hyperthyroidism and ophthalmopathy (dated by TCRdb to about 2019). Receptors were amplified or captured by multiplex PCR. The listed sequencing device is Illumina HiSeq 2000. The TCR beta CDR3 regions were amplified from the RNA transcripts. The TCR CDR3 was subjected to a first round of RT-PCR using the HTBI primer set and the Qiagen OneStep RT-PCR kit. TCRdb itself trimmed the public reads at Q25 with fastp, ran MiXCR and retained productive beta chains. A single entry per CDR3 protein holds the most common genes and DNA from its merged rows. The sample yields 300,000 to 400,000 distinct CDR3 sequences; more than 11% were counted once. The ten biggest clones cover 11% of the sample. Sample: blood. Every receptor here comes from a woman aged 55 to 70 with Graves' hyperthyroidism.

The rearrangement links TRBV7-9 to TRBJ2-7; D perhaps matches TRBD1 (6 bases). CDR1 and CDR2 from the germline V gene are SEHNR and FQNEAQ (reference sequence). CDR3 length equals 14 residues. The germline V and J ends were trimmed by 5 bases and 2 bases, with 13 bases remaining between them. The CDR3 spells CASSPDRSPYEQYF. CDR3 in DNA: TGTGCCAGCAGCCCCGACAGGTCCCCCTACGAGCAGTACTTC.

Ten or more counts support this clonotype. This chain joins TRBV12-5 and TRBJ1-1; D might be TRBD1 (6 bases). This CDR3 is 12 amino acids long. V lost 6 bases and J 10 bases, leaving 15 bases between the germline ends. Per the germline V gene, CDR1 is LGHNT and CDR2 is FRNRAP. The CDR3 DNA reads TGTGCTAGTGGCCTCTCGACAGGTCGAGCTTTCTTT. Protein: CASGLSTGRAFF.

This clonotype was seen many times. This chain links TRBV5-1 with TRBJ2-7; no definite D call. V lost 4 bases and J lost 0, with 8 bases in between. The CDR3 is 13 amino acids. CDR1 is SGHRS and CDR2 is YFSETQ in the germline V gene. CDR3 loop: CASSLTYSYEQYF. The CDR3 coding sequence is TGCGCCAGCAGCCTTACCTACTCCTACGAGCAGTACTTC.

The CDR3 DNA sequence: TGTGCCAGCTGGGGGAAGGGCGACTCCTACGAGCAGTACTTC. Translation gives CASWGKGDSYEQYF. The gene calls are TRBV11-3 and TRBJ2-7; D might be TRBD1 or TRBD2, each matching 5 bases. The length of the CDR3 is 14 residues. The germline V gene encodes CDR1 SGHNT and CDR2 YENEEA. The V end was cut by 8 bases, the J end by 0 bases, with 14 bases between.

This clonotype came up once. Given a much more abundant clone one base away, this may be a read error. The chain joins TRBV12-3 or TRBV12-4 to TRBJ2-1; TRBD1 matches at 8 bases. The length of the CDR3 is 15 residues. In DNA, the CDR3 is TGTGCCAGCAGTTTTGACAGGGGAGTCTACAATGAGCAGTCCTTC. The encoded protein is CASSFDRGVYNEQSF.

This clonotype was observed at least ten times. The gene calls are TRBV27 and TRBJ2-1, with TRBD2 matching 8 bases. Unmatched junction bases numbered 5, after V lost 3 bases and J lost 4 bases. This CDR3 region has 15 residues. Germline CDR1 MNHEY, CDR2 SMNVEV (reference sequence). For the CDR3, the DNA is TGTGCCAGCAGTTTCGGACTAGCCATATACAATGAGCAGTTCTTC. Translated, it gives CASSFGLAIYNEQFF.

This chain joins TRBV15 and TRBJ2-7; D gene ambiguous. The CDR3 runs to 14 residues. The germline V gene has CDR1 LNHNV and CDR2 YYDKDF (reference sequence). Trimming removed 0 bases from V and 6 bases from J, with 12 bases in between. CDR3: CATSRERIPLEQYF. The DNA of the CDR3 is TGTGCCACCAGCAGAGAACGGATCCCCCTCGAGCAGTACTTC.

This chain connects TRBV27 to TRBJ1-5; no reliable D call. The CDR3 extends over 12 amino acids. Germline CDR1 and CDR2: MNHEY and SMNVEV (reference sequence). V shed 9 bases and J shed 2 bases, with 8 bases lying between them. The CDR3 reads CASAHGNQPQHF. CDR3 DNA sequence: TGTGCCAGTGCTCATGGCAATCAGCCCCAGCATTTT.

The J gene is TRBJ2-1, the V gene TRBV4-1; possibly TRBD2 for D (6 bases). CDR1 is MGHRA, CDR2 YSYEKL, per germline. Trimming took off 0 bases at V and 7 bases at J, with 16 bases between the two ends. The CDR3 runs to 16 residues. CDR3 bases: TGCGCCAGCAGCCAAGATTGGTTCGGGGGAGCAAATGAGCAGTTCTTC. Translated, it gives CASSQDWFGGANEQFF.

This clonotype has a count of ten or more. The CDR3 here is CSARLLSNTGELFF. CDR3 in DNA: TGCAGTGCTAGACTGCTCTCGAACACCGGGGAGCTGTTTTTT. The rearrangement uses TRBV20-1 and TRBJ2-2; no firm D call. The CDR3 loop spans 14 amino acids. Germline V gene data show CDR1 as DFQATT and CDR2 as SNEGSKA (reference sequence). V was pared by 2 bases and J by 0 bases, with 7 bases between.

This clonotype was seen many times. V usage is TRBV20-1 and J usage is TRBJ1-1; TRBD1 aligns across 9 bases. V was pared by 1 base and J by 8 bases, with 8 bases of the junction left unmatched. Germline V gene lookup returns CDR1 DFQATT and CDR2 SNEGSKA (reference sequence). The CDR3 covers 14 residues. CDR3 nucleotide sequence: TGCAGTGCTAGAGTTAGAGGGACAGGGTCGGAAGCTTTCTTT. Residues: CSARVRGTGSEAFF.

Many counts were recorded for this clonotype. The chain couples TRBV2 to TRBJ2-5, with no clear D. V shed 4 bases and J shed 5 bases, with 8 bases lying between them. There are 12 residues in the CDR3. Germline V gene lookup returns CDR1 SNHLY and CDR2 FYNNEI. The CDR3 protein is CASSGGSETQYF. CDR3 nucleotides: TGTGCCAGCAGTGGGGGATCCGAGACCCAGTACTTC.

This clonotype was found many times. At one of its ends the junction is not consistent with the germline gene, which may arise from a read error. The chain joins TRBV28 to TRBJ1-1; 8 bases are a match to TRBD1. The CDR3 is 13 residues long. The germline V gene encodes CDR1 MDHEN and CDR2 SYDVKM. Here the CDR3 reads CAGRGQSGTEAFF. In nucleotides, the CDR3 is TGTGCCGGCAGGGGGCAATCGGGCACTGAAGCTTTCTTT.

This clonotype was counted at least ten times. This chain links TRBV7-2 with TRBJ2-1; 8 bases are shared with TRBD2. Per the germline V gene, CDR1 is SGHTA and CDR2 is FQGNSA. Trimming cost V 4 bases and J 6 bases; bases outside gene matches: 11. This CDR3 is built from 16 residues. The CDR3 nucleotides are TGTGCCAGCAGCTCCGGTCCCGGGACTAGGGGCAATGAGCAGTTCTTC. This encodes CASSSGPGTRGNEQFF.

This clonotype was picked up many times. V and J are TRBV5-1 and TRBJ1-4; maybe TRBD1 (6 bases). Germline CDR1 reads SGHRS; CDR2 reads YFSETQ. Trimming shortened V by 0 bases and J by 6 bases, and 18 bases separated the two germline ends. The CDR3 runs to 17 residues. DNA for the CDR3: TGCGCCAGCAGCTTGGCCTTTAGGTCCGAGGGGGATGAAAAACTGTTTTTT. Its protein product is CASSLAFRSEGDEKLFF.

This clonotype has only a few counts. DNA of the CDR3: TGTGCCAGCAGCTTAACCGGGACAGTATACAATGAGCAGTTCTTC. This translates into CASSLTGTVYNEQFF. The genes are TRBV7-9 and TRBJ2-1; 7 bases line up with TRBD1. Germline CDR1 is SEHNR and CDR2 is FQNEAQ (reference sequence). Trimming took 2 bases from V and 4 from J; bases not matched to a gene: 5. The CDR3 sequence is 15 residues long.

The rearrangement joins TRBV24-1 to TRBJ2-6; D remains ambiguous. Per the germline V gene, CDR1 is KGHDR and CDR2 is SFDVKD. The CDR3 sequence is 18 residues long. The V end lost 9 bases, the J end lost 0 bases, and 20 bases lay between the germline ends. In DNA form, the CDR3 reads TGTGCCACCGCGTCCTCCCCCTATGTATACTCTGGGGCCAACGTCCTGACTTTC. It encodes CATASSPYVYSGANVLTF.

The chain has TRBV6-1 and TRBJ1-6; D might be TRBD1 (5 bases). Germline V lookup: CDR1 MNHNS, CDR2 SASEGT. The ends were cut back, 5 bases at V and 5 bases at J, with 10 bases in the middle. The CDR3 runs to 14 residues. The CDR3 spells CASSWGIDNSPLHF. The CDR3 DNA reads TGTGCCAGCAGTTGGGGGATTGATAATTCACCCCTCCACTTT.

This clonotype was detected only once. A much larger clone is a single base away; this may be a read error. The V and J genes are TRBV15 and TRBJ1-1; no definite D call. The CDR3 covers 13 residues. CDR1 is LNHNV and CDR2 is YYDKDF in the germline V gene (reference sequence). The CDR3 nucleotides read TGTGCCACCAGCAGAGCGGTGATCACTGAAGCTTCCTTT. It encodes CATSRAVITEASF.

CDR3 DNA: TGTGCCAGCAGCGCGACAGGGGCTGGAAACACCATATATTTT. It translates to CASSATGAGNTIYF. The chain recombines TRBV5-8 with TRBJ1-3; TRBD1 aligns across 8 bases. Trimming removed 4 bases from V and 2 bases from J; junction bases left unmatched: 2. Germline CDR1 and CDR2: SGHTS and YDEGEE. There are 14 residues in the CDR3.

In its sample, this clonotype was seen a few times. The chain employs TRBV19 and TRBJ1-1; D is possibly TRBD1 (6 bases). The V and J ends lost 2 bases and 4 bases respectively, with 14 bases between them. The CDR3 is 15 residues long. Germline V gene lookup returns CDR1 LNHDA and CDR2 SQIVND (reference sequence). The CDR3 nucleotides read TGTGCCAGTAGTATAATCGAGGGGGGTCGCACTGAAGCTTTCTTT. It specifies CASSIIEGGRTEAFF.

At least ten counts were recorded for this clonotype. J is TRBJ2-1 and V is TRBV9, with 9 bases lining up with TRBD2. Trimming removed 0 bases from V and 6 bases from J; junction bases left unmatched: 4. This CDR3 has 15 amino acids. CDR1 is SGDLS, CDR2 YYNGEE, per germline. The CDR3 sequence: CASSVGSGSLNEQFF. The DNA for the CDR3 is TGTGCCAGCAGCGTAGGTAGCGGGAGTCTCAATGAGCAGTTCTTC. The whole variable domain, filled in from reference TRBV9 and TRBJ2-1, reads DSGVTQTPKHLITATGQRVTLRCSPRSGDLSVYWYQQSLDQGLQFLIQYYNGEERAKGNILERFSAQQFPDLHSELNLSSLELGDSALYFCASSVGSGSLNEQFFGPGTRLTVL.

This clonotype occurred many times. The CDR3 coding sequence is TGTGCCAGCACCCTTGGGGGGGCGGGAGGCCGCTCCTACGAGCAGTACTTC. Translation: CASTLGGAGGRSYEQYF. The chain couples TRBV6-1 to TRBJ2-7, with 8 positions matching TRBD2. Germline values: CDR1 MNHNS, CDR2 SASEGT. V shed 7 bases and J 0 bases; nucleotides not matched to a gene: 14. The CDR3 is 17 residues long.

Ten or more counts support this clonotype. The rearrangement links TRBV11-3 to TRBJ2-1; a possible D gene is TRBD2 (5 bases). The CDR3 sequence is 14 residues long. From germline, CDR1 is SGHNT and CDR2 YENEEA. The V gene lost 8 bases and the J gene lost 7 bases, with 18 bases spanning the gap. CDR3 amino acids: CASSWWEKSNEQFF. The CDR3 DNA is TGTGCCAGCTCATGGTGGGAGAAGTCGAATGAGCAGTTCTTC.

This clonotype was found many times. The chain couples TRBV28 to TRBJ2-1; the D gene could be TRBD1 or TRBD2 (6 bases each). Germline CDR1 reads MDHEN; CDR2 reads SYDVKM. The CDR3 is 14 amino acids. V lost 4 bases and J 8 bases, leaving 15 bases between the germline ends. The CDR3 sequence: CASSSRRGTYEQFF. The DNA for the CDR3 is TGTGCCAGCAGTTCCCGGAGGGGGACGTATGAGCAGTTCTTC.

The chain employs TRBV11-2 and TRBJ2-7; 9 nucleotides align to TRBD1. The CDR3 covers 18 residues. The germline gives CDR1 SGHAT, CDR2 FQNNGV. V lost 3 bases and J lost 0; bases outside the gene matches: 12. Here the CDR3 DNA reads TGTGCCAGCAGCTTCACACTAAGAACGGGACAGGGCTCCTACGAGCAGTACTTC. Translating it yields CASSFTLRTGQGSYEQYF.

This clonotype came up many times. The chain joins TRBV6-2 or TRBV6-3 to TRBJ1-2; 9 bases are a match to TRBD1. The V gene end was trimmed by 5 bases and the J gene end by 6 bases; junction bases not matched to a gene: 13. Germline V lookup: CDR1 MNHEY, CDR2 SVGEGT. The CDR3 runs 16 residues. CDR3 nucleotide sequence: TGTGCCAGCAGTCTAGACCGGGACAGGGTATCGGATGGCTACACCTTC. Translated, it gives CASSLDRDRVSDGYTF.

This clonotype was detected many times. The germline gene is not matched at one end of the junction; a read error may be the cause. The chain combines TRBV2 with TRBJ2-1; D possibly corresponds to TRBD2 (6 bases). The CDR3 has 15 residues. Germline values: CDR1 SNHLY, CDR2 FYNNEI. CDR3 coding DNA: TGTGCCAGGAGTGTTCCGGCGGGATCCTACAATGAGCAGTTCTTC. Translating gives CARSVPAGSYNEQFF.

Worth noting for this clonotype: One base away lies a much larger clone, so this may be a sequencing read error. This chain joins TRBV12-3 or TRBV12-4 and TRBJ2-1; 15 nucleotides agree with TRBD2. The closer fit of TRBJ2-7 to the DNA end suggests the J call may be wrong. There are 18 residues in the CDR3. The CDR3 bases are TGTGCCAGCAACGGACTAGCGGGAGGGCCAGGGTCCTACAATGAGCAGTACTTC. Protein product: CASNGLAGGPGSYNEQYF.

CDR3 residues: CASSRQGTTEAFF. The CDR3 DNA reads as TGTGCCAGCAGCAGACAGGGTACCACTGAAGCTTTCTTT. This chain links TRBV6-2 or TRBV6-3 with TRBJ1-1; TRBD1 matches at 7 bases. CDR1 and CDR2 from the germline V gene are MNHEY and SVGEGT. The CDR3 is 13 amino acids. The V segment lost 6 bases and the J segment 4 bases; nucleotides outside the gene matches: 5.